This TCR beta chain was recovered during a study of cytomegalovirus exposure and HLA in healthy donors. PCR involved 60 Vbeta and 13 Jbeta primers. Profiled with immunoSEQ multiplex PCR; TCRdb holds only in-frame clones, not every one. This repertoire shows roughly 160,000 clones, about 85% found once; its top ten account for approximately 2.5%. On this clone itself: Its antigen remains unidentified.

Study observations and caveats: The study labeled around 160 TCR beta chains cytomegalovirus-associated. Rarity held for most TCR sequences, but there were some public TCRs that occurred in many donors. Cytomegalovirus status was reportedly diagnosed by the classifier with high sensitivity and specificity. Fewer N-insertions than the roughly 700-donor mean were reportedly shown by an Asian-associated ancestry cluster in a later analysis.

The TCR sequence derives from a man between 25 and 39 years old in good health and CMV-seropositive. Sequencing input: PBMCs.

CDR3 residues: CASSLSFGAGELYEQYF. CDR3 DNA sequence: TGTGCCAGCAGCTTGTCCTTTGGCGCGGGAGAGCTCTACGAGCAGTACTTC. The V gene is TRBV5-6, the J gene TRBJ2-7, with 7 bases that match TRBD2. The germline CDR1 and CDR2 sequences are SGHDT and YYEEEE. Unmatched junction bases numbered 13, after V lost 1 base and J lost 3 bases. The CDR3 has 17 residues. Looking up the rest from reference TRBV5-6 and TRBJ2-7 gives the full variable domain: DAGVTQSPTHLIKTRGQQVTLRCSPKSGHDTVSWYQQALGQGPQFIFQYYEEEERQRGNFPDRFSGHQFPNYSSELNVNALLLGDSALYLCASSLSFGAGELYEQYFGPGTRLTVT.